What follows describes a single TCR beta chain. Its antigen has not been determined. Per-base qualities were not stored, and no clone one base away is much larger. Libraries were made using the immunoSEQ multiplex PCR assay. Adaptive Biotechnologies carried out high-throughput TCR-beta CDR3 sequencing of genomic DNA for most patients. From the authors' description of their analysis: TCR sequencing data for 18 patients were retrieved from Adaptive's ImmunoSEQ software; three other patients were processed with MiXCR and VDJtools. CDR3 nucleotide sequences shared between donor and recipient were removed because the origin of such sequences could not be assigned. At least 2-fold expansion over unstimulated cells and a minimum CFSE-low frequency of 0.002% (template counts) or 0.001% (read counts) were required for clones to be classified as alloreactive. Clones were considered mappable if detected in sequenced pre-transplant spleen, lymph node, or MLR CFSE-low populations of the donor or recipient. Cumulative frequency of alloreactive clones was calculated as a percentage of all sequences weighted by copy number. TCRdb stores this immuneACCESS table with in-frame sequences only. Part of the clones is absent; in the studies checked, under half of the shortfall reflects unresolved V genes, and no reason is known for the rest. The DNA gave D and trimming, while V, J and clone size come from that table. The sample has under 7,000 clones on record, 89% of them singletons. The ten top clones hold over 4% of the sample.

Blood samples were collected up to 4 times in the first month after transplant and then at least monthly when available. This record belongs to a study of graft-versus-host responses after intestinal transplantation (dated by TCRdb to about 2021). General notes on the study: The transplants that recipients got were multivisceral, liver-intestinal, or isolated intestinal. The cohort enrolled some 24 intestinal transplant recipients, one of whom was a retransplant, and 3 patients without pretransplant specimens were excluded. A peak of at least 4% donor T cells among recipient peripheral blood mononuclear cells was the definition used for donor T cell macrochimerism. After intestinal transplantation, graft-versus-host and host-versus-graft alloreactive T cell clones were followed in the graft, circulation and bone marrow using bulk TCR-beta CDR3 sequencing. To identify alloreactive clones, pre-transplant mixed lymphocyte reaction products were sequenced and compared with unstimulated pre-transplant donor and recipient T cells. Rather than going through the commercial service, samples from three later patients were sequenced in-house on an Illumina MiSeq and processed with MiXCR. Every recipient was given anti-thymocyte globulin induction, then maintenance tacrolimus and steroids for 3 to 4 years.

The CDR3 sequence holds 15 residues, the cysteine and phenylalanine included. Just the 45-base CDR3 DNA is kept, in frame starting at base 1. The germline V gene yields SGHRS for CDR1 and YFSETQ for CDR2. The germline ends are 10 bases apart after V is trimmed by 0 bases and J by 6 bases. Findings and caveats that apply to the study as a whole: Early after transplant, declines in HvG clones were associated with peak levels of circulating GvH clones. The relatively low number and heterogeneity of intestinal transplant patients limited the conclusions. GvH clones were found in recipient bone marrow, and some of the GvH clones appeared earlier in ileal mucosa or blood, which is consistent with an intestinal mucosal origin. High GvH to HvG T cell clonal ratios were observed in the allografts of patients with donor T cell macrochimerism.

The chain uses TRBV5-1 and TRBJ1-6; 6 matching bases give a weak D call of TRBD1. The sequences come from PBMCs, collected roughly 87 days after transplant. This TCR was sampled from a human patient who received an intestinal transplant, so some T cells may come from the graft donor. The sequenced DNA: TGCGCCAGCAGCTTGGAGGGGGTAGGTAATTCACCCCTCCACTTT. It encodes CASSLEGVGNSPLHF.